This paragraph covers one T cell receptor (beta chain) sequence. Its cognate antigen has yet to be identified. Per-base quality was not reported, and no clone a single base away is much larger than it. High-throughput TCR beta sequencing profiled peripheral blood CD8+ and CD4+ T cells from healthy donors, Susac syndrome patients and multiple sclerosis patients. The healthy donors served as controls matched for age and sex. Bulk CD8+ and CD4+ T cells were purified magnetically by negative isolation, whereas CD8+ TEMRA cells were enriched by FACS. Blood was collected in EDTA tubes and processed within 24 hours, with PBMCs isolated through density gradient centrifugation. PBMCs destined for TCR sequencing were cryopreserved in liquid nitrogen and later thawed in a 37 °C water bath. Purity of sorted or isolated CD4+, CD8+ and CD8+ TEMRA cells was at least 90%. The data were obtained in a study of CD8 T cells in Susac syndrome (dated by TCRdb to between 2017 and 2020). Study-wide context: Whether CD8+ T cell activation and differentiation in Susac syndrome was antigen driven was tested using repertoire sequencing.

Points the paper makes about the study in general: The TCR sequencing and HLA analysis was acknowledged to have included a relatively small number of individuals.

In the germline V gene, CDR1 corresponds to ENHRY and CDR2 to SYGVKD. The CDR3, from cysteine to phenylalanine, totals 13 residues. Kept here is only the CDR3 DNA, which spans 39 bases and is read in frame from base 1. A distance of 11 bases separates the germline ends of V and J, which lose 5 bases and 7 bases respectively. RNA was extracted using the RNeasy kit, and roughly 0.5 to 1 microgram was reverse transcribed with random hexamers. The immunoSEQ multiplex PCR assay, which covers 54 Vbeta and 13 Jbeta segments, was used to amplify TCR beta CDR3 regions. PCR amplification bias was corrected by using a synthetic template baseline for primer optimization and computational correction. In the original analysis: Reads were annotated to V, D and J genes according to IMGT and were analyzed with immunoSEQ Analyzer, with only productive sequences retained. To calculate clonality, Shannon entropy was normalized by log2 of the number of productive unique sequences and then subtracted from one. For each patient and control, public and private clones were evaluated within the 100 most prevalent clones. Clones were defined as Susac-specific if absent from the healthy and MS cohorts, from roughly 1,100 published viral clones and from other ImmuneACCESS disease sequences. The raw public data were reprocessed by TCRdb itself: fastp quality trimming at Q25, MiXCR clonotype calling, in-frame beta chains only. Rows are unified per CDR3 protein, each entry keeping the most common DNA and genes. The V and J calls, along with clone size, are taken from TCRdb and not from the paper's own processing. The sample contains some 120,000 distinct CDR3 sequences, nearly 95% of them found a single time. Of the sample, around 0.15% is held by the ten largest clones.

The sequencing input was CD4+ T cells from PBMCs. The rearranged chain carries TRBV10-3 and TRBJ2-2, with TRBD2 perhaps the D gene, on 5 matching bases. The TCR comes from a human donor in good health. For the CDR3, the sequence is CAISPPGYGELFF. The sequenced DNA: TGTGCCATCAGTCCCCCGGGGTACGGGGAGCTGTTTTTT.